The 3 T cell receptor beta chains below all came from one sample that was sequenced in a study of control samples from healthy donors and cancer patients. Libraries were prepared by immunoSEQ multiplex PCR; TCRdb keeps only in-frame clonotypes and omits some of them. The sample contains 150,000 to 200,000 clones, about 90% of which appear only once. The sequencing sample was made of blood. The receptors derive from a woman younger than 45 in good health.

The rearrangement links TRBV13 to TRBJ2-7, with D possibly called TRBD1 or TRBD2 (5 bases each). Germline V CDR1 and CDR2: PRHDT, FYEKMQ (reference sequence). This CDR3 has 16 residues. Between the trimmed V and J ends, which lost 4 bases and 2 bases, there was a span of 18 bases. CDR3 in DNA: TGTGCCAGCAGCTCCCCTATGGGGGAAACACCCTACGAGCAGTACTTC. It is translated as CASSSPMGETPYEQYF.

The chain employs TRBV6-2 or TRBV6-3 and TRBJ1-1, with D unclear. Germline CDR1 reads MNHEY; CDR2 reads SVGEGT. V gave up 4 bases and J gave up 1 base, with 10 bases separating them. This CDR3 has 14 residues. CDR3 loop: CASSSWNSNTEAFF. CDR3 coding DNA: TGTGCCAGCAGTTCCTGGAATTCGAACACTGAAGCTTTCTTT.

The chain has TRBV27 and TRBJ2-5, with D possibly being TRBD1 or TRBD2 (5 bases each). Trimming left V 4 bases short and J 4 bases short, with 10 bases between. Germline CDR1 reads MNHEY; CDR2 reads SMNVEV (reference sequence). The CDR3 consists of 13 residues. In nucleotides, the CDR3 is TGTGCCAGCAGTTACCTCGGGGCAGAGACCCAGTACTTC. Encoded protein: CASSYLGAETQYF.